This T cell receptor (beta chain) was found in a study of cytomegalovirus exposure and HLA in healthy donors. Study-wide points: According to a later analysis, donors in an Asian-associated ancestry cluster reportedly had fewer N-insertions than the roughly 670-donor mean.

The CDR3 loop spans 15 amino acids. V lost 6 bases, J lost 3 bases, and 14 bases lay in between. The germline V gene has CDR1 SNHLY and CDR2 FYNNEI. PCR employed 60 Vbeta and 13 Jbeta primers. Assay used: immunoSEQ multiplex PCR; TCRdb lists only in-frame clones, some missing. The sample yields about 220,000 clones, 75% to 90% seen once. Regarding this clone: Antigen unknown.

This receptor was taken from a boy aged 2-9 years in good health and CMV-seronegative. The J gene is TRBJ1-4, the V gene TRBV2; TRBD1 is a possible D gene (5 bases). Sequencing was done on a sample of PBMCs. The chain's CDR3 is CASRGTGIANEKLFF. DNA of the CDR3: TGTGCCAGCAGGGGAACAGGCATTGCTAATGAAAAACTGTTTTTT.